This T cell receptor beta chain was recorded in a study of shared clonotypes between healthy human individuals (dated by TCRdb to the early 2020s). Study-wide context: The cohort comprised two women and a few men aged 18 to 49 years. For each donor, CD4 naive and CD4 memory were each given three plates, CD8 naive was given two plates, and CD8 memory was given one plate. Per donor, leukapheresis produced somewhere between about 0.8 and 9.5 billion PBMCs. To estimate repertoire size and how much clonotype sharing occurs between individuals, the study deeply sequenced the blood TCR repertoires of about 5 healthy adults. Libraries were prepared and TCR repertoires were sequenced by different laboratories using diverse techniques, in order to increase sequencing depth and limit assay-specific biases.

About this clone itself: The antigen it recognizes is unknown. Base qualities were left out, and no much larger clone turns up one base away.

The donors were healthy, HIV-negative adults who had no recently reported acute infections or vaccinations. Every donor was a Caucasian adult living in Nashville, Tennessee, USA. Magnetic negative selection was used to enrich CD4+ T cells, after which naive cells were positively selected on CD45RA and the negative fraction became the memory subset. After blood collection by leukapheresis, PBMCs were isolated using Ficoll-Histopaque density gradient centrifugation and then cryopreserved in the vapor phase of liquid nitrogen. Analytical flow cytometry was used to check the purity and quantity of every magnetically sorted T cell population. Genomic DNA was isolated from every sorted fraction and measured by UV absorbance on a Nanodrop 2000c. Paper-wide results and their limitations: Sampling was restricted to blood, and TCR repertoires in tissue are likely to differ from TCR repertoires in blood. Clonotypes shared by all four sorted-subset donors showed higher generation probabilities than non-shared clonotypes. About 4.5% of naive CD4, 3% to 4% of naive CD8, 2% to 2.5% of memory CD4, and 0.35% to 0.5% of memory CD8 clonotypes were shared across a few donors. Estimated clonotype richness was generally larger for naive than for memory subsets. Even with the large sequencing depth, rarefaction of the sorted-subset datasets indicated that sequencing was incomplete. The genetic and exposure-history diversity represented was limited by the small number of donors. Pairwise subsampling led to the expectation that sequencing depth would affect the degree of clonotype sharing among donors.

Using the deep immunoSEQ assay, TCR CDR3 regions were amplified from genomic DNA by multiplex PCR. Extracted genomic DNA from each cell subset was distributed evenly across all wells of several immunoSEQ 96-well plates, and each plate was treated as a replicate. For sorted subsets, roughly 0.2 ug genomic DNA, equal to about 30,000 T cell genomes, was loaded into each replicate PCR. Purified libraries were measured with a Qubit 3.0 fluorometer, size-checked on a Bioanalyzer 2100, and measured again with the KAPA Library Quantification kit. Each immunoSEQ 96-well plate was sequenced on its own single-read 150-cycle Illumina NextSeq 550 flow cell. Per the original workflow: Because only junctional sequences without quality scores were contained in the immunoSEQ output, filtering matching that applied to full-length reads could not be performed. To assign V/J genes and CDR3, sequences were annotated against IMGT germline references using PyIR, a Python wrapper for IgBLAST v1.9. Reads with weak V/J assignments (E-value above 1e-6), missing CDR3, stop codons, out-of-frame junctions, or ambiguous translated residues were removed. V3J clonotypes were defined as sequences sharing the same inferred V gene, J gene, and CDR3 amino acid sequence. Percentage overlap between repertoires was computed as shared unique clonotypes divided by the size of the smaller repertoire. RTK rarefaction, the Chao1 estimator, and Recon v2.1 estimates of unobserved clonotypes were used to assess repertoire richness. Generation probabilities were computed with OLGA for all TCRbeta clonotypes obtained by the gDNA method from several donors. The table was pulled from immuneACCESS by TCRdb, which kept in-frame rearrangements only. Such tables lose some clones; where checked, under half of the loss comes from unresolved V genes, and the rest has no known cause. From that table come the V and J calls and clone size; the DNA was used to work out D and trimming. The sample has roughly 2.5 million clones on record, 90% to 95% of them singletons. Around 0.15% of the sample rests with the top ten.

The germline V gene gives CDR1 as MNHGY and CDR2 as SVAAGI. The CDR3 sequence holds 16 residues, the cysteine and phenylalanine included. The sequence is cut down to CDR3 DNA, 48 bases in frame from base 1. V is pruned by 7 bases and J by 3 bases, leaving 9 bases of the junction without a gene match. This TCR was sampled from a man aged 18 to 30 in good health. Material: naive CD4+ T cells sorted from blood. The cell subset or site label, read with the paper, signifies: CD45RA+ positively selected. Recombination connected TRBV6-9 to TRBJ2-6; a stretch of 7 junction bases matches TRBD1. CDR3 sequence: CASNDRVESGANVLTF. In nucleotide form, the sequence is TGTGCCAGCAACGACAGGGTGGAAAGTGGGGCCAACGTCCTGACTTTC.